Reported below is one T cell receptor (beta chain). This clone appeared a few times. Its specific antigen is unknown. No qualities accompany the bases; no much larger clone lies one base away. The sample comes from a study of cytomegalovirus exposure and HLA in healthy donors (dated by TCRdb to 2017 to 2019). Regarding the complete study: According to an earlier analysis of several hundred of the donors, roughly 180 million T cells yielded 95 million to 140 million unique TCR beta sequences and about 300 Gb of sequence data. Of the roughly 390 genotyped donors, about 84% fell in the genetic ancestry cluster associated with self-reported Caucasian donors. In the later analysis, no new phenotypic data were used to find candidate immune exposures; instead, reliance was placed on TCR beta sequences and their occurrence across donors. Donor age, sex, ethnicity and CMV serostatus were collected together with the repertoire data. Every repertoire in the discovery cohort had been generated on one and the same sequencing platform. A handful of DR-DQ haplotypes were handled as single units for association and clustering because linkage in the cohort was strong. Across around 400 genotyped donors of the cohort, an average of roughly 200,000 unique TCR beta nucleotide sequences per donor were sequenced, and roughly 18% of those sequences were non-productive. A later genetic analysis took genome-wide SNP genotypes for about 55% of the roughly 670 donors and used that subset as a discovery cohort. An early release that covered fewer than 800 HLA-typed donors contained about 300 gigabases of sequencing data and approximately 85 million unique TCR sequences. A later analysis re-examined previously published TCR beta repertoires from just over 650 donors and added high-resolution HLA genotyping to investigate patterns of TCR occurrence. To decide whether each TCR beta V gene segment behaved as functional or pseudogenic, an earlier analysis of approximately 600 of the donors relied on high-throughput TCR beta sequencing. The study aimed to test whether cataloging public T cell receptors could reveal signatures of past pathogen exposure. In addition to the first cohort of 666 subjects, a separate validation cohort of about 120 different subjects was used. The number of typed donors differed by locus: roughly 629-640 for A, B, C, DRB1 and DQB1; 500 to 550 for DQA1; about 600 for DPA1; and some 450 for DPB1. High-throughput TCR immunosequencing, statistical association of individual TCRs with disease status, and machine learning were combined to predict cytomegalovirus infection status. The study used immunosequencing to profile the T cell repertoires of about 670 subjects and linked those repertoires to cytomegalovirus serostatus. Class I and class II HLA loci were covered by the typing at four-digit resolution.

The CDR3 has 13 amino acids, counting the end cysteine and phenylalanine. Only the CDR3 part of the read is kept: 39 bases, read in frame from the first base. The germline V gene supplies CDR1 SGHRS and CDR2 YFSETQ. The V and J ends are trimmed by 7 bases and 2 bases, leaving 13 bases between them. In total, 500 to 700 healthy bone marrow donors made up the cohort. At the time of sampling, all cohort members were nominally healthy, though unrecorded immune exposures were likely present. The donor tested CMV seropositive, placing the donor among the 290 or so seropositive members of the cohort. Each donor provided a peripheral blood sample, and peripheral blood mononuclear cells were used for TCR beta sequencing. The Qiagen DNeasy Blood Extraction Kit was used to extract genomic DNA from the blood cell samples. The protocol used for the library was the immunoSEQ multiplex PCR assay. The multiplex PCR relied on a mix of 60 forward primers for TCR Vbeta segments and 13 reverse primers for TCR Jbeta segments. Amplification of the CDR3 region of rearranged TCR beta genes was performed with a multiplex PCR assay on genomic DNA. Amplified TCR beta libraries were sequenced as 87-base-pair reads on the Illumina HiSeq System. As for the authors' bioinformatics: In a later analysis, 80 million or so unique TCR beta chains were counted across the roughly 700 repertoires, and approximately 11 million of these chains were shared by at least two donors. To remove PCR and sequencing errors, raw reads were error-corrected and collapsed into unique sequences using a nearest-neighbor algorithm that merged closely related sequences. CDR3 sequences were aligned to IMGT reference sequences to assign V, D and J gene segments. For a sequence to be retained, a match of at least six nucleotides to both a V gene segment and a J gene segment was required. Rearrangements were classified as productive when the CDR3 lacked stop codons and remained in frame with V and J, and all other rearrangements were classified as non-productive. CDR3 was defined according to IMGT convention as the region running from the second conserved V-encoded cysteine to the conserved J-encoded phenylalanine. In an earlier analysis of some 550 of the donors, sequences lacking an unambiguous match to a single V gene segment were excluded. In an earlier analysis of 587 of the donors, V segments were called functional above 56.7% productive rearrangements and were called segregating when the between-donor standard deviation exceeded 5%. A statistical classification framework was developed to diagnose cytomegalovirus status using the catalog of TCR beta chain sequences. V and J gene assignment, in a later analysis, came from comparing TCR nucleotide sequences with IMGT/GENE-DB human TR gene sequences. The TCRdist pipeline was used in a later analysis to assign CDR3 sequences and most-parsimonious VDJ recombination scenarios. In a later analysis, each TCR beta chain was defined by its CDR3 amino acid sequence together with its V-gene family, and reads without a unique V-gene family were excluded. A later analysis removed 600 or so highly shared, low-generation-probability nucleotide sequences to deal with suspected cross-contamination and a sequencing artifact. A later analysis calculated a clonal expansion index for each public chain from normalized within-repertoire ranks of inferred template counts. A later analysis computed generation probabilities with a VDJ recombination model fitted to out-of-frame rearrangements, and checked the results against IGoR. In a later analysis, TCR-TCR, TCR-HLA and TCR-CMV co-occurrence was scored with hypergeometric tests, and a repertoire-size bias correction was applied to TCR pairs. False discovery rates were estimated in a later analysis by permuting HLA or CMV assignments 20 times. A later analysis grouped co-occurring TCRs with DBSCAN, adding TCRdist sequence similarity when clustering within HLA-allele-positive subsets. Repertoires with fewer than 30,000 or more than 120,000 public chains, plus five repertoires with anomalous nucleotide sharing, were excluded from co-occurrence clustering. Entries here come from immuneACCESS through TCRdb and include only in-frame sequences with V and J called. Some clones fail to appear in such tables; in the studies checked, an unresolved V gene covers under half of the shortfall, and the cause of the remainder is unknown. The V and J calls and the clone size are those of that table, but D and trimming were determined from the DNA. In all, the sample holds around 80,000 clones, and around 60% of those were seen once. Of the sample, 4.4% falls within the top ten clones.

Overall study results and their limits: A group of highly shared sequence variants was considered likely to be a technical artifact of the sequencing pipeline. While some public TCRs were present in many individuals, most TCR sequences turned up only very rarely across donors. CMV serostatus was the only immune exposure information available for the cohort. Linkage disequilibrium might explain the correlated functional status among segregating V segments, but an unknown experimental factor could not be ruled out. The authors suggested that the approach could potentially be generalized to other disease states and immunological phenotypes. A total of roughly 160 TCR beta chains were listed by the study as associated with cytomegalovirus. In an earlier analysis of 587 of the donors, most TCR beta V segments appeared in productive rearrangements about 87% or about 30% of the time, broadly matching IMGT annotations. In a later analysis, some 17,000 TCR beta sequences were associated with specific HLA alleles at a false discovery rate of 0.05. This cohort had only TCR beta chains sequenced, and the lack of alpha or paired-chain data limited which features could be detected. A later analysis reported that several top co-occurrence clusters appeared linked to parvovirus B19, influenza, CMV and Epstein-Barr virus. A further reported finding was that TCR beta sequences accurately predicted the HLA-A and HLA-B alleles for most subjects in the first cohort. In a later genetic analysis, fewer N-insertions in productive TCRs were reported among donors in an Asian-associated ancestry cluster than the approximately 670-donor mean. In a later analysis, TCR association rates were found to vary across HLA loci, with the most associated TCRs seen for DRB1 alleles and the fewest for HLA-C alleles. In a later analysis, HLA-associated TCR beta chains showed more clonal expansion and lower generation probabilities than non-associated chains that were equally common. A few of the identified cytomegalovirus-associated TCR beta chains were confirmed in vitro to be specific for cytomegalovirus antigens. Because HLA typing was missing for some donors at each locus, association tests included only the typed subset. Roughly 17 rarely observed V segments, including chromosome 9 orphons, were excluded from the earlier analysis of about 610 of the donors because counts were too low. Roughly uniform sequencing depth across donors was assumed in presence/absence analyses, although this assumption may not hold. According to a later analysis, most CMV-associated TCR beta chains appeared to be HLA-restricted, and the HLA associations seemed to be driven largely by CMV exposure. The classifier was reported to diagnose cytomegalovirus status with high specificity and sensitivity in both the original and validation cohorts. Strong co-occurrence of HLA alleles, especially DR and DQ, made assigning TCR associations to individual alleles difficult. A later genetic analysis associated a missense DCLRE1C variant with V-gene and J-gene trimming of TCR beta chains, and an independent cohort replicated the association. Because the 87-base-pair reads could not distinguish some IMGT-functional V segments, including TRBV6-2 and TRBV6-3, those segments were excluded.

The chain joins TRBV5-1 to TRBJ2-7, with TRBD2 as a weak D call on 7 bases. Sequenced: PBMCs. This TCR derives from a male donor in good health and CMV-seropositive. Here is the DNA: TGCGCCAGCCAGGACAGCGGGGCCTACGAGCAGTACTTC. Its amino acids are CASQDSGAYEQYF.